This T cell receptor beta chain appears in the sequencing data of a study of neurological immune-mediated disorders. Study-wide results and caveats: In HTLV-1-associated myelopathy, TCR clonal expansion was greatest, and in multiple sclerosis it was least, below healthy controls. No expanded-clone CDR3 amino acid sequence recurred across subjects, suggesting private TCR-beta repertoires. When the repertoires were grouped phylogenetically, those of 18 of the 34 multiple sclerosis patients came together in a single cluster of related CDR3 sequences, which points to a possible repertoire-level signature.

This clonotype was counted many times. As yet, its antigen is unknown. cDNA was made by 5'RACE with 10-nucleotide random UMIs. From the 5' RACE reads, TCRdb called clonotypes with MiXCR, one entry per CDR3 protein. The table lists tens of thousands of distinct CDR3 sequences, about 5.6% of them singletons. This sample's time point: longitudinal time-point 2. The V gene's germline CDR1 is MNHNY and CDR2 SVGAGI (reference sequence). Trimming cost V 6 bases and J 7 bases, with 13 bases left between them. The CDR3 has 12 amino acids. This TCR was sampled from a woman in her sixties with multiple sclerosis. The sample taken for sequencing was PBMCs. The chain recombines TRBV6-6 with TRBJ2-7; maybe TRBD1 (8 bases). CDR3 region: CASSYRGGEQYF. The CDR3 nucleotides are TGTGCCAGCAGCTACAGGGGGGGGGAGCAGTACTTC.